The next 24 T cell receptor beta chains were all read from a single sample in a study of blood T cell repertoires in COVID-19. TCRdb keeps only in-frame clones here, not all; method: immunoSEQ multiplex PCR. The profile shows 140,000 or so clones, over 70% of them singletons. Sequenced input: peripheral blood. These receptor sequences come from a man aged 45-60 years with active or convalescent COVID-19.

This clone showed up just a few times. The CDR3 loop is CASSPRTGGAGDTQYF. The CDR3 nucleotides read TGTGCCAGCAGCCCACGGACAGGGGGCGCCGGAGATACGCAGTATTTT. The V call is TRBV7-3, the J call TRBJ2-3; TRBD1 aligns across 11 bases. V shed 5 bases and J 5 bases; nucleotides not matched to a gene: 9. This CDR3 comprises 16 residues. The V gene's germline CDR1 is SGHTA and CDR2 FQGTGA.

The chain couples TRBV28 to TRBJ2-3; D might be TRBD2 (7 bases). This CDR3 is built from 14 residues. The germline V gene has CDR1 MDHEN and CDR2 SYDVKM. V was trimmed by 7 bases and J by 1 base, leaving 12 bases between them. CDR3 sequence reads: CASMMGGRTDTQYF. CDR3 bases: TGTGCCAGCATGATGGGGGGGCGCACAGATACGCAGTATTTT.

The V call is TRBV29-1, the J call TRBJ1-1; D gene unclear. Trimming removed 5 bases at V and 1 base at J, with 5 bases between. CDR1 and CDR2 from the germline V gene are SQVTM and ANQGSEA. This CDR3 is built from 11 residues. CDR3 residues: CSVFRNTEAFF. The CDR3 DNA reads as TGCAGCGTTTTTAGGAACACTGAAGCTTTCTTT.

In this sample, this clone turned up many times. The V call is TRBV5-5, the J call TRBJ1-2; D is uncertain. V lost 0 bases and J 6 bases, leaving 12 bases between the germline ends. This CDR3 spans 14 amino acids. Germline V gives CDR1 SGHKS, CDR2 YYEKEE (reference sequence). This chain's CDR3 is CASSLDTVADGYTF. The DNA for the CDR3 is TGTGCCAGCAGCTTGGACACCGTAGCGGATGGCTACACCTTC.

The gene calls are TRBV4-1 and TRBJ2-5; perhaps TRBD1 as D (7 bases). CDR1 is MGHRA, CDR2 YSYEKL, per germline. The CDR3 runs to 16 residues. V shed 5 bases and J shed 5 bases, with 21 bases lying between them. DNA of the CDR3: TGCGCCAGCAGCGCTATTGTTCTACAGGGGAGGGAGACCCAGTACTTC. Amino acids: CASSAIVLQGRETQYF.

Turning to this clone: This CDR3 is also generated by other DNA sequences in the sample. The V call is TRBV2, the J call TRBJ1-2; no reliable D call. The V gene lost 2 bases and the J gene lost 5 bases, with 6 bases spanning the gap. The CDR3 is made up of 12 amino acids. Germline values: CDR1 SNHLY, CDR2 FYNNEI. The CDR3 DNA follows: TGTGCCAGCAGTGAACGGTCGTATGGCTACACCTTC. Amino acid sequence: CASSERSYGYTF.

This chain joins TRBV10-3 and TRBJ2-5; D is possibly TRBD1 (5 bases). Between the trimmed V and J ends, which lost 6 bases and 3 bases, there was a span of 14 bases. The CDR3 sequence is 14 residues long. The V gene's germline CDR1 is ENHRY and CDR2 SYGVKD. The CDR3 loop is CAISGQQAEETQYF. The CDR3 coding sequence is TGTGCCATCAGCGGACAACAGGCAGAAGAGACCCAGTACTTC.

A single count supports this clone. This chain connects TRBV19 to TRBJ2-7, with 9 positions matching TRBD1. The CDR3 length is 15 residues. V gave up 5 bases and J gave up 0 bases; unmatched junction bases: 5. Germline CDR1 reads LNHDA; CDR2 reads SQIVND (reference sequence). The CDR3 is CASSPKGQGSYEQYF. The CDR3 coding sequence is TGTGCCAGTAGTCCGAAGGGACAGGGCTCCTACGAGCAGTACTTC.

The V call is TRBV6-5, the J call TRBJ2-7; 10 bases agree with TRBD1. In germline, CDR1 is MNHEY, CDR2 SVGAGI. The CDR3 runs 13 residues. The ends lost 6 bases at V and 5 bases at J; junction bases unmatched: 4. CDR3 region: CASRRDRGDEQYF. CDR3 DNA sequence: TGTGCCAGCAGGCGGGACAGGGGCGACGAGCAGTACTTC.

The chain joins TRBV27 to TRBJ2-7; the match to TRBD2 covers 9 bases. The J segment lost 4 bases and the V segment lost 4 bases, leaving 11 bases of the junction unmatched. From germline, CDR1 is MNHEY and CDR2 SMNVEV (reference sequence). The CDR3 runs to 16 residues. CDR3 in DNA: TGTGCCAGCAGTTACCTTAGCGGGAGCGGGGATTACGAGCAGTACTTC. Its translation: CASSYLSGSGDYEQYF.

The chain joins TRBV11-3 to TRBJ2-1, with no clear D. This CDR3 contains 18 residues. Germline lookup yields CDR1 SGHNT and CDR2 YENEEA. Between the trimmed V and J ends, which lost 5 bases and 0 bases, there was a span of 20 bases. The CDR3 DNA sequence: TGTGCCAGCAGCAAAAGGAGCCCGGTTCAAAGCTCCTACAATGAGCAGTTCTTC. Amino acids: CASSKRSPVQSSYNEQFF.

This chain links TRBV19 with TRBJ2-7; 8 bases match TRBD2. The J segment lost 0 bases and the V segment lost 6 bases, leaving 7 bases of the junction unmatched. CDR3 length equals 15 residues. CDR1 is LNHDA, CDR2 SQIVND, per germline (reference sequence). The CDR3 spells CASRYAGGSSYEQYF. The CDR3 nucleotides read TGTGCCAGTAGATATGCGGGAGGAAGCTCCTACGAGCAGTACTTC.

The chain recombines TRBV21-1 with TRBJ2-3; the DNA was not compared with TRBD2, the D call given in the table. TRBV21-1 is flagged as a pseudogene. CDR3 length equals 15 residues. The CDR3 nucleotides are TGTGCCAGCAGCAAAGAGCGGGCATCGGCCGATACGCAGTATTTT. It is translated as CASSKERASADTQYF.

This clone was counted only a few times. The chain employs TRBV23-1 and TRBJ2-7; D call uncertain. TRBV23-1 is sorted into the ORF group, with uncertain function. The CDR3 length is 10 residues. V was cut by 6 bases and J by 6 bases, with 6 bases left in between. The DNA of the CDR3 is TGCGCCAGCAGGCGAGGCGAGCAGTACTTC. Its translation is CASRRGEQYF.

The chain joins TRBV5-4 to TRBJ2-7; a weak D match, TRBD2 (5 bases). The V end lost 4 bases, the J end lost 2 bases, and 10 bases lay between the germline ends. The V gene's germline CDR1 is SGHNT and CDR2 YYREEE (reference sequence). The CDR3 is made up of 13 amino acids. CDR3 sequence reads: CASSIDYTYEQYF. CDR3 coding DNA: TGTGCCAGCAGCATCGACTACACCTACGAGCAGTACTTC.

The rearrangement joins TRBV7-9 to TRBJ2-1; tentatively, D is TRBD1 (6 bases). The V end was cut by 1 base, the J end by 5 bases, with 6 bases between. The CDR3 consists of 13 residues. Germline CDR1 reads SEHNR; CDR2 reads FQNEAQ (reference sequence). In DNA, the CDR3 is TGTGCCAGCAGCTTAGACAGGGACAATGAGCAGTTCTTC. Protein product: CASSLDRDNEQFF.

J is TRBJ1-4 and V is TRBV24-1, with 10 bases fitting TRBD1. The CDR3 length is 15 residues. J lost 7 bases, V lost 7 bases, and 8 bases had no gene match. CDR1 is KGHDR, CDR2 SFDVKD, per germline. CDR3 sequence: CATSPGTGVFEKLFF. CDR3 coding DNA: TGTGCCACCAGCCCCGGGACAGGGGTTTTTGAAAAACTGTTTTTT.

The V and J genes are TRBV7-9 and TRBJ2-1; 9 positions match TRBD2. The germline V gene has CDR1 SEHNR and CDR2 FQNEAQ (reference sequence). The V segment lost 6 bases and the J segment 6 bases; nucleotides outside the gene matches: 6. CDR3 length equals 14 residues. The CDR3 bases are TGTGCCAGCAGGCGACTAGCGGCCTCCAATGAGCAGTTCTTC. This codes for CASRRLAASNEQFF.

The rearrangement uses TRBV7-2 and TRBJ1-1; possible D gene TRBD1, 5 bases. Germline loops: CDR1 SGHTA, CDR2 FQGNSA. Trimming took off 2 bases at V and 0 bases at J, with 10 bases between the two ends. The CDR3 length is 15 residues. This chain's CDR3 is CASSLSIGVNTEAFF. In DNA, the CDR3 is TGTGCCAGCAGCTTATCTATAGGGGTGAACACTGAAGCTTTCTTT. Filled out from reference TRBV7-2 and TRBJ1-1, the complete variable domain reads GAGVSQSPSNKVTEKGKDVELRCDPISGHTALYWYRQSLGQGLEFLIYFQGNSAPDKSGLPSDRFSAERTGGSVSTLTIQRTQQEDSAVYLCASSLSIGVNTEAFFGQGTRLTVV.

This chain joins TRBV28 and TRBJ1-5, with TRBD1 matching over 9 bases. CDR3 length equals 15 residues. V trimming: 2 bases; J trimming: 5 bases; junction bases outside the gene matches: 4. Germline V gene sequence: CDR1 MDHEN, CDR2 SYDVKM. CDR3 sequence reads: CASSLLGTGHQPQHF. CDR3 DNA sequence: TGTGCCAGCAGTTTACTTGGGACAGGGCATCAGCCCCAGCATTTT.

The V call is TRBV6-5, the J call TRBJ1-1, with 9 bases aligning to TRBD1. Germline lookup yields CDR1 MNHEY and CDR2 SVGAGI. V shed 7 bases and J 4 bases; nucleotides not matched to a gene: 7. The CDR3 has 14 residues. CDR3 residues: CASMSDRGFTEAFF. The CDR3 DNA sequence: TGTGCCAGCATGAGCGACAGGGGGTTCACTGAAGCTTTCTTT.

The genes are TRBV29-1 and TRBJ2-7; D may be TRBD2 (6 bases). Trimming took 0 bases from V and 4 from J, leaving 13 bases between them. The CDR3 is 14 amino acids. Looked up from germline, CDR1 is SQVTM and CDR2 is ANQGSEA. CDR3 amino acids: CSVEDGGATYEQYF. CDR3 nucleotide sequence: TGCAGCGTTGAAGATGGCGGGGCGACGTACGAGCAGTACTTC.

This chain uses TRBV7-3 with TRBJ2-5; TRBD2 aligns across 9 bases. V was clipped by 1 base and J by 2 bases; unmatched bases: 8. Germline loops: CDR1 SGHTA, CDR2 FQGTGA. The CDR3 contains 17 residues. For the CDR3, the DNA is TGTGCCAGCAGCTTAAACAGCGGGAGGCCCCAGCAAGAGACCCAGTACTTC. This translates into CASSLNSGRPQQETQYF.

V gene TRBV19 combines with J gene TRBJ2-1, with a tentative D call TRBD2 (7 bases). The CDR3 runs 16 residues. The ends were cut back, 4 bases at V and 12 bases at J, with 25 bases in the middle. Germline CDR1 LNHDA, CDR2 SQIVND (reference sequence). This chain's CDR3 is CASSTPTSALRGRQFF. Here the CDR3 DNA reads TGTGCCAGTAGTACCCCCACTAGCGCCCTAAGGGGGAGGCAGTTCTTC.